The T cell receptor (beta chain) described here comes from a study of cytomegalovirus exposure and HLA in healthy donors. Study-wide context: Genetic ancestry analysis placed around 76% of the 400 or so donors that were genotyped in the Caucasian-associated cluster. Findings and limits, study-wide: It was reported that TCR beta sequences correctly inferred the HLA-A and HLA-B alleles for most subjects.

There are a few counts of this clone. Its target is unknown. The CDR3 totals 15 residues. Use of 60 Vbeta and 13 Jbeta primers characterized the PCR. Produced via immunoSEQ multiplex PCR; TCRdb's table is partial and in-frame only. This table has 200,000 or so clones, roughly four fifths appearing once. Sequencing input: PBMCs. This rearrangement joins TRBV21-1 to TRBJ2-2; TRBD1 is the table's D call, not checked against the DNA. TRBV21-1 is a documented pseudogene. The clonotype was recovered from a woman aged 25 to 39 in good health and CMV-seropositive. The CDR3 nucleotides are TGTGCCAGCAGCACGGGACAGGAAGGGACCGGGGAGCTGTTTTTT. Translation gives CASSTGQEGTGELFF.